This is a list of T cell receptor beta chains from one sample in a study of regulatory T cells in long-lasting Graves disease. TCRdb analysed the multiplex PCR reads with MiXCR anew, one entry per CDR3 protein. The repertoire holds roughly 250,000 distinct CDR3 sequences, with 18% as singletons. In addition, the sample was reused for a study of T cells in Graves' hyperthyroidism and ophthalmopathy.

Sequencing was performed on peripheral blood mononuclear cells (PBMCs), taken at new diagnosis, from a patient treated with antithyroid drugs. The receptors shown here come from a woman under 40 with Graves disease. The CDR3 runs from the conserved cysteine through the conserved F or W. A D gene is named only where the DNA matches it firmly. Rows give clone size only sometimes, using once, few, many, or a class for an expanded clone.

D gene	clone size	V gene	J gene	CDR3 protein	CDR3 DNA
-	-	TRBV27	TRBJ2-5	CASSNLKETQYF	TGTGCCAGCAGTAACCTAAAAGAGACCCAGTACTTC
-	many	TRBV5-6	TRBJ2-1	CASAALGTGANNEQFF	TGTGCCAGCGCCGCCCTGGGGACGGGGGCCAACAATGAGCAGTTCTTC
-	many	TRBV5-6	TRBJ2-7	CASSLFVRYSYEQYF	TGTGCCAGCAGCTTGTTTGTCAGGTATTCCTACGAGCAGTACTTC
-	many	TRBV7-2	TRBJ1-1	CASSLIPSGPMNTEAFF	TGTGCCAGCAGCTTGATCCCCTCTGGGCCCATGAACACTGAAGCTTTCTTT
-	many	TRBV20-1	TRBJ2-5	CSAKQSRDIQETQYF	TGCAGTGCCAAGCAAAGCCGGGACATACAAGAGACCCAGTACTTC
-	many	TRBV20-1	TRBJ1-6	CSARDFGTAGGGSPLHF	TGCAGTGCTAGAGATTTCGGGACCGCGGGTGGTGGCTCACCCCTCCACTTT
TRBD1	many	TRBV5-1	TRBJ2-5	CASSLRGLNNIETQYF	TGCGCCAGCAGCTTGAGGGGGCTTAATAATATCGAGACCCAGTACTTC
-	many	TRBV11-2	TRBJ2-7	CASSLARGAGSPYEQYF	TGTGCCAGCAGCTTAGCCCGGGGGGCAGGGTCCCCCTACGAGCAGTACTTC
TRBD1	many	TRBV20-1	TRBJ2-1	CSAPGQGDNEQFF	TGCAGTGCTCCGGGACAGGGCGACAATGAGCAGTTCTTC
TRBD1	many	TRBV7-9	TRBJ1-2	CASSDRGRDYGYTF	TGTGCCAGCAGTGACAGGGGGCGAGACTATGGCTACACCTTC
TRBD2	-	TRBV28	TRBJ2-1	CASSNTAGVQADNEQFF	TGTGCCAGCAGTAATACCGCGGGGGTGCAGGCTGACAATGAGCAGTTCTTC
TRBD2	-	TRBV6-9	TRBJ2-7	CASSYEAGGSYEQYF	TGTGCCAGCAGTTACGAGGCGGGGGGATCCTACGAGCAGTACTTC
TRBD1	many	TRBV6-1	TRBJ1-1	CASSKQGASNTEAFF	TGTGCCAGCAGTAAACAGGGGGCGTCGAACACTGAAGCTTTCTTT
-	few	TRBV7-8	TRBJ2-7	CASRRRGEQYF	TGTGCCAGCAGACGAAGGGGGGAGCAGTACTTC
-	many	TRBV4-2	TRBJ1-5	CASSPGVGDGNQPQHF	TGTGCCAGCAGCCCAGGCGTCGGGGATGGCAATCAGCCCCAGCATTTT
-	few	TRBV6-5	TRBJ1-5	CASSYRPGWDQPQHF	TGTGCCAGCAGTTACCGGCCAGGGTGGGATCAGCCCCAGCATTTT
-	many	TRBV27	TRBJ1-5	CASSLGWGDSNQPQHF	TGTGCCAGCAGTTTAGGATGGGGGGATAGCAATCAGCCCCAGCATTTT
-	many	TRBV27	TRBJ1-4	CASSLSYDNEKLFF	TGTGCCAGCAGTTTATCGTACGATAATGAAAAACTGTTTTTT
-	-	TRBV14	TRBJ2-7	CASSQESGKILYEQYF	TGTGCCAGCAGCCAAGAGTCAGGGAAAATTCTCTACGAGCAGTACTTC
TRBD1	many	TRBV9	TRBJ2-5	CASSVRGRHGETQYF	TGTGCCAGCAGCGTAAGGGGGCGACATGGGGAGACCCAGTACTTC